The text below deals with one T cell receptor (beta chain). V lost 5 bases, J lost 2 bases, and 9 bases lay in between. Per germline, CDR1 MGHRA and CDR2 YSYEKL. This CDR3 region has 14 residues. This entry belongs to a study of CD8 T cells in ankylosing spondylitis. TCRdb passed the 5' RACE reads through MiXCR, listing each CDR3 protein once. The sample includes hundreds of thousands of distinct CDR3 sequences, over 30% of them seen just once. This rearrangement joins TRBV4-1 to TRBJ1-4; D remains ambiguous. This TCR was sampled from a male donor with ankylosing spondylitis or in good health (not recorded which). Sequencing was carried out using blood, either unsorted or a sorted T cell fraction (not recorded which). The CDR3 DNA follows: TGCGCCAGCAGCTCAGAGGTTACTAATGAAAAACTGTTTTTT. Its protein is CASSSEVTNEKLFF.